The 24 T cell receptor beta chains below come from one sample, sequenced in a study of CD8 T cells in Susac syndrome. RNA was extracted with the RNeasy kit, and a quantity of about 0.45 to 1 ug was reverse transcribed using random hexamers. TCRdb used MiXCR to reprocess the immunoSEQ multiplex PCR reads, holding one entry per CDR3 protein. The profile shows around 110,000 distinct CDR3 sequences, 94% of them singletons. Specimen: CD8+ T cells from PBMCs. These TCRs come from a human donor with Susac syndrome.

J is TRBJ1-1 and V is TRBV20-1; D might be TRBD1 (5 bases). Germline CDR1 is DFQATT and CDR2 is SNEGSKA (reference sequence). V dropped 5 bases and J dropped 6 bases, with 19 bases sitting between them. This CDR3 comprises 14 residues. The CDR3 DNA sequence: TGCAGTGCTGATGACCGGGACGGACGAGCTGAAGCTTTCTTT. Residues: CSADDRDGRAEAFF.

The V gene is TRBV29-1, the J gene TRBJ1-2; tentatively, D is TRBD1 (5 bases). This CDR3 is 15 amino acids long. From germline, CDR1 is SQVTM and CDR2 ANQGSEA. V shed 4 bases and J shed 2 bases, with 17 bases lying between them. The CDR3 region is CSVGGEAETNYGYTF. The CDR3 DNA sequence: TGCAGCGTTGGGGGGGAGGCAGAAACGAACTATGGCTACACCTTC.

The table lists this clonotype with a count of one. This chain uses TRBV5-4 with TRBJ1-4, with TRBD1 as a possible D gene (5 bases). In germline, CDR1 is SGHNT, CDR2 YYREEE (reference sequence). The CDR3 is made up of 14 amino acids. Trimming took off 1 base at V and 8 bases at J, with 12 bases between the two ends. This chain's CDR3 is CASSLRGSDEKLFF. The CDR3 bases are TGTGCCAGCAGCTTGAGGGGTTCGGACGAAAAACTGTTTTTT.

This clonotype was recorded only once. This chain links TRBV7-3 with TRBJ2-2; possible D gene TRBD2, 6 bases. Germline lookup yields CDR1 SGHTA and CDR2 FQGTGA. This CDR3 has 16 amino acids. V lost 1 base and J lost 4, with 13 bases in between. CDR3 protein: CASSLILGSGTGELFF. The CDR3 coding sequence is TGTGCCAGCAGCTTAATACTGGGTAGCGGCACCGGGGAGCTGTTTTTT.

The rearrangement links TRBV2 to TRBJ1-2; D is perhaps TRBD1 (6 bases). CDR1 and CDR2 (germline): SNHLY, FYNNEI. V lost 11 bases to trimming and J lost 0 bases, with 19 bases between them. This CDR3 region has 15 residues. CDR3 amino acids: CAEQGPSRSNYGYTF. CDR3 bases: TGTGCCGAACAGGGCCCCTCAAGATCTAACTATGGCTACACCTTC. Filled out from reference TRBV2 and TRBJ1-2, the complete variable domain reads EPEVTQTPSHQVTQMGQEVILRCVPISNHLYFYWYRQILGQKVEFLVSFYNNEISEKSEIFDDQFSVERPDGSNFTLKIRSTKLEDSAMYFCAEQGPSRSNYGYTFGSGTRLTVV.

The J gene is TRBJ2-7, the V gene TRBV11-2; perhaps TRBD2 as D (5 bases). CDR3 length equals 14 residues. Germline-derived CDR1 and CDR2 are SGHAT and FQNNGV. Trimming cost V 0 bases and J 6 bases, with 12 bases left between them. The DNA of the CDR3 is TGTGCCAGCAGCTTAGATCCCGGGGTGCGCGAGCAGTACTTC. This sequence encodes CASSLDPGVREQYF. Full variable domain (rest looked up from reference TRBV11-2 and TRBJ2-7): EAGVAQSPRYKIIEKRQSVAFWCNPISGHATLYWYQQILGQGPKLLIQFQNNGVVDDSQLPKDRFSAERLKGVDSTLKIQPAKLEDSAVYLCASSLDPGVREQYFGPGTRLTVT.

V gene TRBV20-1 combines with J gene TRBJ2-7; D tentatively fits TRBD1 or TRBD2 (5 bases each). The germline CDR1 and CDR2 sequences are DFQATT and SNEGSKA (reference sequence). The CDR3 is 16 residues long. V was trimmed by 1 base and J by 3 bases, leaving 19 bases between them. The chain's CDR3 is CSARGTGTTSNYEQYF. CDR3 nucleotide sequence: TGCAGTGCTAGAGGTACCGGGACCACGTCCAACTACGAGCAGTACTTC.

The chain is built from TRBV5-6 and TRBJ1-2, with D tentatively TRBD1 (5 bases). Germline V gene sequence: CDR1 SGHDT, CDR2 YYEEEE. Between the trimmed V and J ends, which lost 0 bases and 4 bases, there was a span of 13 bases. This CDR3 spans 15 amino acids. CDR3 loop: CASSLAAQGAYGYTF. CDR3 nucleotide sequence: TGTGCCAGCAGCTTGGCCGCTCAGGGCGCCTATGGCTACACCTTC.

The CDR3 DNA sequence: TGTGCCAGCAGTTCCAACCTTTTAACGGGTGGCTACACCTTC. As protein: CASSSNLLTGGYTF. This chain links TRBV12-3 or TRBV12-4 with TRBJ1-2; D is undetermined. With 4 bases removed from V and 7 bases from J, the gap between germline ends came to 16 bases. The CDR3 covers 14 residues.

The CDR3 loop is CSASPLGGYEQYF. CDR3 in DNA: TGCAGTGCTAGCCCGTTGGGGGGATACGAGCAGTACTTC. The chain combines TRBV20-1 with TRBJ2-7, with D possibly matching TRBD2 (6 bases). V lost 3 bases, J lost 4 bases, and 13 bases lay in between. This CDR3 has 13 residues. Germline V lookup: CDR1 DFQATT, CDR2 SNEGSKA (reference sequence).

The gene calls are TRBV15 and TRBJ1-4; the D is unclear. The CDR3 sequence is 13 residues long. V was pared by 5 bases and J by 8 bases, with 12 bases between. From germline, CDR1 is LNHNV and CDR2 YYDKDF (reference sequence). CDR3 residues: CATSGRWGEKLFF. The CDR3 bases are TGTGCCACCAGCGGTAGGTGGGGAGAAAAACTGTTTTTT.

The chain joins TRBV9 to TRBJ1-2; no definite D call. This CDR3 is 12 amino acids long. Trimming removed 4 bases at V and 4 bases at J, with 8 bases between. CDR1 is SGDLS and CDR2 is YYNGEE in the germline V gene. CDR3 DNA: TGTGCCAGCAGCCCTCAACGCTATGGCTACACCTTC. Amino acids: CASSPQRYGYTF.

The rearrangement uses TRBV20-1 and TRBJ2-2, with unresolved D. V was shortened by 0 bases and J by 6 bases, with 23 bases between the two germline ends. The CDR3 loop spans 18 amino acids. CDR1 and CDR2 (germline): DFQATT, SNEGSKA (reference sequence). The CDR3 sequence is CSARDRVLGRPRAGELFF. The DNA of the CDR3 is TGCAGTGCTAGAGATCGTGTTTTAGGCAGGCCCCGAGCCGGGGAGCTGTTTTTT.

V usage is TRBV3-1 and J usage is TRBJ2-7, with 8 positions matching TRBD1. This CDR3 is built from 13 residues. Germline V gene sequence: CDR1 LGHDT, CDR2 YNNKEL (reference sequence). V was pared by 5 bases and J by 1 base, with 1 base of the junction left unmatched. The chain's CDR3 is CASSWTGSYEQYF. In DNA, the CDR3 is TGTGCCAGCAGCTGGACAGGGTCCTACGAGCAGTACTTC.

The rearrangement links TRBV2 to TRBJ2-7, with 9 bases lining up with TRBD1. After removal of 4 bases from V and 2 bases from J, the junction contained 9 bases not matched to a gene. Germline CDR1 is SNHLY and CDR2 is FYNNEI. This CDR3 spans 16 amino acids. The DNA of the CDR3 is TGTGCCAGCAGTGGATTAGAGGGACAGGGACCCTACGAGCAGTACTTC. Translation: CASSGLEGQGPYEQYF.

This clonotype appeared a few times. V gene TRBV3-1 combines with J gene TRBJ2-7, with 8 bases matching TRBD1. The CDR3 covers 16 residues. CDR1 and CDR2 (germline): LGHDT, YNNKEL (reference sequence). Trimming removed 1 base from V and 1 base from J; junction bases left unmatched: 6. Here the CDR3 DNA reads TGTGCCAGCAGCCAAGTCTCCGGGACAGGATCCTACGAGCAGTACTTC. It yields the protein CASSQVSGTGSYEQYF.

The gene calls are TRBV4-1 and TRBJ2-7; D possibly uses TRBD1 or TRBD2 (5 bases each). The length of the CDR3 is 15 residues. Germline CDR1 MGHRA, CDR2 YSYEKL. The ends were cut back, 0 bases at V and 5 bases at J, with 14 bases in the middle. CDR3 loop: CASSQENLMGDEQYF. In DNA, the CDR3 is TGCGCCAGCAGCCAAGAAAACTTAATGGGGGACGAGCAGTACTTC.

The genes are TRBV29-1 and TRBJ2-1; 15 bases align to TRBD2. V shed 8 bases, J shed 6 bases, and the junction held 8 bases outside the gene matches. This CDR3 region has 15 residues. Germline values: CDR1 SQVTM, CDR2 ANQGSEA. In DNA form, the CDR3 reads TGCAGCACACGGACTAGCGGGGGGGCCATCAATGAGCAGTTCTTC. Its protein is CSTRTSGGAINEQFF.

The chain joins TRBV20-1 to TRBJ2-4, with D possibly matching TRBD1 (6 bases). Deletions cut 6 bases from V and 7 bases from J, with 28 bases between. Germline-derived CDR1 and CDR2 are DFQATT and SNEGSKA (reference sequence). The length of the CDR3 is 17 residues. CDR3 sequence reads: CSAYGIKTGLFANIQYF. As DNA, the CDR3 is TGCAGTGCCTACGGAATCAAGACAGGCCTATTCGCGAACATTCAGTACTTC.

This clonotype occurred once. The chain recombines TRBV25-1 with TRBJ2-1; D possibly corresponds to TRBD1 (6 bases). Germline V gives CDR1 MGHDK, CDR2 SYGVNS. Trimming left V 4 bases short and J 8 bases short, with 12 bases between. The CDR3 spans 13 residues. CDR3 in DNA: TGTGCCAGCAGTGCGATGGGGGCGCATGAGCAGTTCTTC. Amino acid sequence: CASSAMGAHEQFF.

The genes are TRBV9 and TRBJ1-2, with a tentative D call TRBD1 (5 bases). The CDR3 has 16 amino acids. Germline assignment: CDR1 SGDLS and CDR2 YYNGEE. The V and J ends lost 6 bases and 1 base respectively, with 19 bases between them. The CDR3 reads CASTEGSRQLNYGYTF. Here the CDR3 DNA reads TGTGCCAGCACCGAGGGGTCGAGGCAGCTTAACTATGGCTACACCTTC.

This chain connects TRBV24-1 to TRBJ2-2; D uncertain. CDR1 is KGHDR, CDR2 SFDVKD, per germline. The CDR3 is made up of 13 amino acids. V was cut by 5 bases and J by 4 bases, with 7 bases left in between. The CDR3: CATSGAATGELFF. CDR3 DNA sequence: TGTGCCACCAGTGGGGCAGCCACCGGGGAGCTGTTTTTT.

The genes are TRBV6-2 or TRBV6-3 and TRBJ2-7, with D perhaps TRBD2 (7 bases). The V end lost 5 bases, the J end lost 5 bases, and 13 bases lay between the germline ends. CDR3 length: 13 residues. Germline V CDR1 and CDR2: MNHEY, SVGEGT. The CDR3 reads CASSPPGGDEQYF. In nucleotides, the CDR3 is TGTGCCAGCAGTCCCCCGGGGGGCGACGAGCAGTACTTC.

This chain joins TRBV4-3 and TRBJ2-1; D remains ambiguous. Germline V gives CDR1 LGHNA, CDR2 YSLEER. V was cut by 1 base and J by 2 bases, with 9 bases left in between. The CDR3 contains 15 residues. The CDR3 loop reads CASSQVIGTYNEQFF. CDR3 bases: TGCGCCAGCAGCCAAGTGATTGGAACCTACAATGAGCAGTTCTTC.